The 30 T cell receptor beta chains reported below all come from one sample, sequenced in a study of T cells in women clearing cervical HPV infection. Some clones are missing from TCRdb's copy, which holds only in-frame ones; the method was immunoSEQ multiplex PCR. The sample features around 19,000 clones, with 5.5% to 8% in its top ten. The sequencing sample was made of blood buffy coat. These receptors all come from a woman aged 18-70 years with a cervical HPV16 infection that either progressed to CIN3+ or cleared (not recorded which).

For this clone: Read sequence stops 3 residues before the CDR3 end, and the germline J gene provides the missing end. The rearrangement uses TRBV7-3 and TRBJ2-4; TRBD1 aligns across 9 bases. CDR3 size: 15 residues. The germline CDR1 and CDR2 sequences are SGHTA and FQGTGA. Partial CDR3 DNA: TGTGCCAGCAGCCCTACAGGGGGCGTTGGCTATGGT. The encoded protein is CASSPTGGVGYG. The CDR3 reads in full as CASSPTGGVGYGQYF. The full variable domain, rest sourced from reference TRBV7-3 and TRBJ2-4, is GAGVSQTPSNKVTEKGKYVELRCDPISGHTALYWYRQSLGQGPEFLIYFQGTGAADDSGLPNDRFFAVRPEGSVSTLKIQRTERGDSAVYLCASSPTGGVGYGQYFGAGTRLSVL.

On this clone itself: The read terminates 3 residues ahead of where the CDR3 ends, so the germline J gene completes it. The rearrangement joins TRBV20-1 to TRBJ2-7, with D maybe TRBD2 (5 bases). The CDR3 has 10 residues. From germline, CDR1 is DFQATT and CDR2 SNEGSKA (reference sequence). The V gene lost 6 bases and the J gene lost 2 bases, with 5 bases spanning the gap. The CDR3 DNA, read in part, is TGCAGTGCCGGGGCCTACGAG. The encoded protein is CSAGAYE. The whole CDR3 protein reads CSAGAYEQYF.

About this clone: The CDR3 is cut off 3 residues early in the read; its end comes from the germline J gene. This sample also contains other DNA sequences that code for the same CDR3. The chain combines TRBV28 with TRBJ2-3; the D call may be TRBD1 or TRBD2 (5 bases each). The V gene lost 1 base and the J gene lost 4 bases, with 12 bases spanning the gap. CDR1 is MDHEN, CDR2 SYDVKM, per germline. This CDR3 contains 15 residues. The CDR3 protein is CASSLFQGASDTQYF. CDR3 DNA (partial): TGTGCCAGCAGTTTATTTCAGGGAGCTTCAGATACG.

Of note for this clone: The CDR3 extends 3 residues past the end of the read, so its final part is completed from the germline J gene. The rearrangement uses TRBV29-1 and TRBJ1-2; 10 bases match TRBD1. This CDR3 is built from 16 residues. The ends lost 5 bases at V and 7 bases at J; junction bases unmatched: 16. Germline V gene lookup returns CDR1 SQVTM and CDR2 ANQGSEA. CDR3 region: CSVWGPGQGSWAGYTF. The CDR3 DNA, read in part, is TGCAGCGTTTGGGGACCGGGACAGGGGTCGTGGGCTGGC.

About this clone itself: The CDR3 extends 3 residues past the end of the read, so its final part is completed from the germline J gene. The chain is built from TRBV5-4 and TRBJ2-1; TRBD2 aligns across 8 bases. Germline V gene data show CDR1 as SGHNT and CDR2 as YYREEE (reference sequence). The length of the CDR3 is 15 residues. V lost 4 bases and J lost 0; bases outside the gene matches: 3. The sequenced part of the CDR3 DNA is TGTGCCAGCAGCCCGGGACTAGTCTCCTACAATGAG. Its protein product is CASSPGLVSYNE. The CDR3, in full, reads CASSPGLVSYNEQFF.

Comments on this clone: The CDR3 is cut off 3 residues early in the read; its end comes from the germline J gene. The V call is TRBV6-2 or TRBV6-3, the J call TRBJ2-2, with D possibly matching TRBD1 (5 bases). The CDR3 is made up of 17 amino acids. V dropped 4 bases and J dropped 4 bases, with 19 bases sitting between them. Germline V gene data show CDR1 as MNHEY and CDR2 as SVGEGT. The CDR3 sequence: CASSLGPRALFTGELFF. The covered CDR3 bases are TGTGCCAGCAGTTTGGGGCCACGGGCGTTATTCACCGGGGAG.

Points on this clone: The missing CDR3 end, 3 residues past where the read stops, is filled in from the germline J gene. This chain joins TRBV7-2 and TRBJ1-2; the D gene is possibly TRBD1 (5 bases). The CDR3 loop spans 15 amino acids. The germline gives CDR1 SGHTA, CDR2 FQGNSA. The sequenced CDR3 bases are TGTGCCAGCAGCTTATATCTAGCGGGGCACGATACC. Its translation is CASSLYLAGHDT. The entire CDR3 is CASSLYLAGHDTYTF.

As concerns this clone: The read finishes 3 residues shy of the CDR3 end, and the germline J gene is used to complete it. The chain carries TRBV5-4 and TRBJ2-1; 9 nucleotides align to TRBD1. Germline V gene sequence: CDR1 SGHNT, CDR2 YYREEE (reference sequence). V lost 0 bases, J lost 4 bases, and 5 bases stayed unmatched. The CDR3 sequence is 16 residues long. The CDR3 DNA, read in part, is TGTGCCAGCAGCTTGGGGCCGGGACAGGGATACAATGAG. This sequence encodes CASSLGPGQGYNE. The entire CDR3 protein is CASSLGPGQGYNEQFF.

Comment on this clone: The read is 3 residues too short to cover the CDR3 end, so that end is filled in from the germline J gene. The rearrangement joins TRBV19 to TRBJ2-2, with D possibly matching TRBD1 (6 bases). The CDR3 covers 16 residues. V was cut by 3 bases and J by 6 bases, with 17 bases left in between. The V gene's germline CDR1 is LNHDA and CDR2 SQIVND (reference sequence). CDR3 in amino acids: CASSINGRGAPGELFF. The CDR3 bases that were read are TGTGCCAGTAGTATTAATGGCAGGGGAGCACCCGGGGAG.

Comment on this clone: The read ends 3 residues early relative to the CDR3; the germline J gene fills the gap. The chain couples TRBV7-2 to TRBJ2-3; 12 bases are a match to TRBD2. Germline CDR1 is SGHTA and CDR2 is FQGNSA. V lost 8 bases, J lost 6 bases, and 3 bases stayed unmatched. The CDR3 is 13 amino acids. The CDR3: CASGGLAGDTQYF. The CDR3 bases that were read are TGTGCCAGCGGGGGACTAGCGGGCGATACG. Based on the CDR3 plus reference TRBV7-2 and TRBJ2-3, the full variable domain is GAGVSQSPSNKVTEKGKDVELRCDPISGHTALYWYRQSLGQGLEFLIYFQGNSAPDKSGLPSDRFSAERTGGSVSTLTIQRTQQEDSAVYLCASGGLAGDTQYFGPGTRLTVL.

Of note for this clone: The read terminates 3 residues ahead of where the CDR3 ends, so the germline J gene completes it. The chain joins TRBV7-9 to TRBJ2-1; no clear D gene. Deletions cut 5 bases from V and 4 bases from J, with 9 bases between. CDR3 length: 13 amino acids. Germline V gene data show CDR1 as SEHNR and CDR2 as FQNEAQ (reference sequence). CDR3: CASSRALYNEQFF. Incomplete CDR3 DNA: TGTGCCAGCAGCAGGGCGTTATACAATGAG. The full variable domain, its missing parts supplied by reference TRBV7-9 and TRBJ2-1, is DTGVSQNPRHKITKRGQNVTFRCDPISEHNRLYWYRQTLGQGPEFLTYFQNEAQLEKSRLLSDRFSAERPKGSFSTLEIQRTEQGDSAMYLCASSRALYNEQFFGPGTRLTVL.

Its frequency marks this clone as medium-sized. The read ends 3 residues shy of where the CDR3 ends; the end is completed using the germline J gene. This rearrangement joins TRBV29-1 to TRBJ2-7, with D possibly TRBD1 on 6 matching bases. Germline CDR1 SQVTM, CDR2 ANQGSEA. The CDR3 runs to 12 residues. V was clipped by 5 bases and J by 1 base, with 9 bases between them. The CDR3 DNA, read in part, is TGCAGCGTTCACCAGGGGTCCTACGAG. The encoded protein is CSVHQGSYE. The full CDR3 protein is CSVHQGSYEQYF.

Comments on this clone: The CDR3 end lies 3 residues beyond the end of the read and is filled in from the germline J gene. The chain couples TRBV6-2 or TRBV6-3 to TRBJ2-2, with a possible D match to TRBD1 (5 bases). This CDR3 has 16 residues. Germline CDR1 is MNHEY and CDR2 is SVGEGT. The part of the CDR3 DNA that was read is TGTGCCAGCCTTTGGACCGCGAGCTCTGGGGCCAACGTG. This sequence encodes CASLWTASSGANV. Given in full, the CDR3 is CASLWTASSGANVLFF.

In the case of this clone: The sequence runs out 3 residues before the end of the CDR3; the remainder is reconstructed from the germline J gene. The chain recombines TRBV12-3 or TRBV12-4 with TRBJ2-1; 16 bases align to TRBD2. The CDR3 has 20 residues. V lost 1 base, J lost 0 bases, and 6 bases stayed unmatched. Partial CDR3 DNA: TGTGCCAGCAGTTTAGACAGGGGACTAGCGGGAGGGAGCTCCTACAATGAG. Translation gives CASSLDRGLAGGSSYNE. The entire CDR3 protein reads CASSLDRGLAGGSSYNEQFF.

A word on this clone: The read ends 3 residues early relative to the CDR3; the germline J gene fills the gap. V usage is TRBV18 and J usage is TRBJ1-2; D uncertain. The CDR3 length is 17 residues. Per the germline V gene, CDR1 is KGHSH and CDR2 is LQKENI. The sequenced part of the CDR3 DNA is TGTGCCAGCTCATCTGCTTACGGCGACCTCCTAGCAGATACC. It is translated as CASSSAYGDLLADT. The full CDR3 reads CASSSAYGDLLADTYTF.

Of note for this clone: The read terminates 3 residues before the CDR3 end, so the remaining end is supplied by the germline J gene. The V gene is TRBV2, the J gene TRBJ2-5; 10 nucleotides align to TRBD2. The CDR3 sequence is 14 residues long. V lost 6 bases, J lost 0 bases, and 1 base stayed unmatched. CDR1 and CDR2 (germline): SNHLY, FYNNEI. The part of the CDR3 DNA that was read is TGTGCCAGCAGGACTAGCGGGTACCAAGAGACC. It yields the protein CASRTSGYQET. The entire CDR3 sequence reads CASRTSGYQETQYF.

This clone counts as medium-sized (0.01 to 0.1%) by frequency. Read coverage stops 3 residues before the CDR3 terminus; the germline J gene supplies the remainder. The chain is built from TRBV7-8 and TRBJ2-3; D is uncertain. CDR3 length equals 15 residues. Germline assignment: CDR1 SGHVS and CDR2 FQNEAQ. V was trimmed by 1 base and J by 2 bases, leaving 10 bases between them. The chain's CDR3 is CASSLGAVTTDTQYF. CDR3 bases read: TGTGCCAGCAGCTTAGGGGCCGTCACCACAGATACG.

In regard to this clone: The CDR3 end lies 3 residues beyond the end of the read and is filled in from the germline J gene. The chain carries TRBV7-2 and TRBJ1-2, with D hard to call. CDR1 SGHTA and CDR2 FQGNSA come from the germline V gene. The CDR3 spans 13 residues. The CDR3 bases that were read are TGTGCCAGCGGACTTAGCGGGAGTTCCGAC. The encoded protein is CASGLSGSSD. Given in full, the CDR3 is CASGLSGSSDYTF.

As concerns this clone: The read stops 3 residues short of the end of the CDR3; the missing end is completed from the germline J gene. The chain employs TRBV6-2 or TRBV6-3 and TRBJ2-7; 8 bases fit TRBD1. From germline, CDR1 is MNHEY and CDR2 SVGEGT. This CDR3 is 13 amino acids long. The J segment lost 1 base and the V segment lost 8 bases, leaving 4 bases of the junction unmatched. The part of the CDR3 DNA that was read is TGTGCCAGCGGGACAGGTCCATCCTACGAG. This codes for CASGTGPSYE. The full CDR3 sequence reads CASGTGPSYEQYF.

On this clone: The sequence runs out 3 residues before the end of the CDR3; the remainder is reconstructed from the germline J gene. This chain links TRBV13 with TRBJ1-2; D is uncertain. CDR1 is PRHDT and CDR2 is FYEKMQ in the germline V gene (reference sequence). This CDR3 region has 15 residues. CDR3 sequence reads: CASSLGHPGTDTYTF. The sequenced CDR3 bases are TGTGCCAGCAGCTTAGGTCACCCCGGCACAGATACC.

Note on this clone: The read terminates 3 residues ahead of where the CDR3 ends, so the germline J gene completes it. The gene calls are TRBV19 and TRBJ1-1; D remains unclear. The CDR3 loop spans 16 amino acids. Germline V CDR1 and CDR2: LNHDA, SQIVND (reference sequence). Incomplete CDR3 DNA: TGTGCCAGTAGGTCCTGGGCTAGCGGGAGTACGGATACG. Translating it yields CASRSWASGSTDT. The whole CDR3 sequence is CASRSWASGSTDTAFF.

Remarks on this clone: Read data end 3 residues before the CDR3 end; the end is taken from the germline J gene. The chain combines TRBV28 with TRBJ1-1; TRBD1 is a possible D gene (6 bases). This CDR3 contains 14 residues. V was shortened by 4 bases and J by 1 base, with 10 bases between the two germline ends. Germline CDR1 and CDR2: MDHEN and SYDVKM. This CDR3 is CASSSGQKNTEAFF. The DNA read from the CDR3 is TGTGCCAGCAGTTCTGGACAGAAGAACACTGAA.

The sequenced CDR3 bases are TGTGCCAGCTCACCACGGACAGGGGGCGCGTTCTATGAG. Protein product: CASSPRTGGAFYE. From start to end, the CDR3 is CASSPRTGGAFYEQFF. The chain combines TRBV18 with TRBJ2-1, with 11 positions matching TRBD1. The read gets to within 3 residues of the CDR3 end, and the germline J gene fills in the rest. The trim removed 1 base at V and 8 bases at J, leaving 7 bases unmatched. CDR3 length equals 16 residues. Germline loops: CDR1 KGHSH, CDR2 LQKENI.

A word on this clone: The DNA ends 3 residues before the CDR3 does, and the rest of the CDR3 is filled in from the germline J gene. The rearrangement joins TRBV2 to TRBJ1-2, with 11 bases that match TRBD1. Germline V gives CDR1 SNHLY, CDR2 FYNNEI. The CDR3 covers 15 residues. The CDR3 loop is CASRLRGQGEYDYTF. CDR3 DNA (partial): TGTGCCAGCAGGCTCCGGGGACAGGGGGAATACGAC.

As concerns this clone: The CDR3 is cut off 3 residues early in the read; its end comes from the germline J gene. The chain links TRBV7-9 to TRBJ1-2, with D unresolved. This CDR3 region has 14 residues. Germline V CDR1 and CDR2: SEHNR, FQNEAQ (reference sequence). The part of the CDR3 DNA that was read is TGTGCCAGCAGCTTAGTGGCGGCCGCCTACGAC. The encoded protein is CASSLVAAAYD. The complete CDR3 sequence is CASSLVAAAYDYTF.

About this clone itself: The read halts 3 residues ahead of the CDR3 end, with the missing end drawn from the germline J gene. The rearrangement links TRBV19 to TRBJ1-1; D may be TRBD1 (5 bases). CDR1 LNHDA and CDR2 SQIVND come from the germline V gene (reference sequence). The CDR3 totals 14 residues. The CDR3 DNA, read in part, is TGTGCCAGTAGTCCGCCAGGGCAGGGAGAGACA. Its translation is CASSPPGQGET. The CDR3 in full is CASSPPGQGETAFF. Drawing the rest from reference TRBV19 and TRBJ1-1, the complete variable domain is DGGITQSPKYLFRKEGQNVTLSCEQNLNHDAMYWYRQDPGQGLRLIYYSQIVNDFQKGDIAEGYSVSREKKESFPLTVTSAQKNPTAFYLCASSPPGQGETAFFGQGTRLTVV.

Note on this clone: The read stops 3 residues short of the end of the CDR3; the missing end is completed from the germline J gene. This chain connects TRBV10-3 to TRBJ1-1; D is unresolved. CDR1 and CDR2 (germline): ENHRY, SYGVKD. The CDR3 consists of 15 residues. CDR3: CAISPRTASSYEAFF. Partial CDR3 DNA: TGTGCCATCAGTCCCCGAACCGCGAGCTCCTACGAG.

CDR3 residues: CASSISQSGYNSPLHF. CDR3 bases read: TGTGCCAGCAGTATTTCTCAATCAGGTTATAATTCACCC. This chain connects TRBV28 to TRBJ1-6; D gene ambiguous. The read falls 3 residues short of the CDR3 end, and the missing part is taken from the germline J gene. Germline V lookup: CDR1 MDHEN, CDR2 SYDVKM. Trimming shortened V by 5 bases and J by 4 bases, and 15 bases separated the two germline ends. The CDR3 has 16 amino acids.

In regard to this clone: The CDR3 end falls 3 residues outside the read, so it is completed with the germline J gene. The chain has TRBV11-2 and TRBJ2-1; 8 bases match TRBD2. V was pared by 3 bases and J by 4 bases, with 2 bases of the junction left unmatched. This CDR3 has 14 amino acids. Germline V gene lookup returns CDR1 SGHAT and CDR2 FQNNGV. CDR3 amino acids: CASSFSGNYNEQFF. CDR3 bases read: TGTGCCAGCAGCTTTAGCGGGAATTACAATGAG.

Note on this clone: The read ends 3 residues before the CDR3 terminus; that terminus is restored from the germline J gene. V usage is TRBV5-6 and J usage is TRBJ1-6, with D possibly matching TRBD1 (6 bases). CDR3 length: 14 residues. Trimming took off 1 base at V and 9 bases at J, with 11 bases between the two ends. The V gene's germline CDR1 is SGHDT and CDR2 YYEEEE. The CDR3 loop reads CASSLYRVGSPLHF. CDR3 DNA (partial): TGTGCCAGCAGCTTGTACAGGGTCGGTTCACCC.